The next 15 T cell receptor beta chains were all read from a single sample in a study of molecular identifiers for immune sequencing clone quantification. TCRdb passed the PCR reads through MiXCR, listing each CDR3 protein once. The sample includes roughly 100,000 distinct CDR3 sequences, about 35% of them seen just once. The sequencing sample was made of naive CD8+ T cells from blood, with Jurkat cell RNA spiked in. Subset specified: FACS-sorted CD8+CD4-CCR7+CD45RA+ naive T cells. The receptors stem from a human donor in good health. Some libraries in this study had Jurkat cell RNA spiked in.

This clonotype is medium-sized. This rearrangement joins TRBV7-9 to TRBJ2-3, with D uncertain. CDR1 and CDR2 (germline): SEHNR, FQNEAQ (reference sequence). V dropped 1 base and J dropped 1 base, with 0 bases sitting between them. The CDR3 sequence is 12 residues long. The CDR3 DNA reads TGTGCCAGCAGCTTAGGCACAGATACGCAGTATTTT. This sequence encodes CASSLGTDTQYF.

This clonotype showed up just a few times. The J gene is TRBJ2-1, the V gene TRBV4-2; 10 positions match TRBD2. The CDR3 sequence is 13 residues long. Germline CDR1 LGHNA, CDR2 YNFKEQ. J gave up 9 bases and V 7 bases, and 6 bases lay outside the gene matches. The CDR3 bases are TGTGCCAGCAAGTCTAGCGGGAGTCCTGAGCAGTTCTTC. Its translation: CASKSSGSPEQFF.

This clonotype was seen a handful of times. This chain joins TRBV7-2 and TRBJ2-1; no clear D gene. Germline V gives CDR1 SGHTA, CDR2 FQGNSA. This CDR3 contains 15 residues. Trimming removed 6 bases at V and 5 bases at J, with 17 bases between. The CDR3 loop is CASSVFGPRDNEQFF. CDR3 coding DNA: TGTGCCAGCAGTGTTTTCGGCCCACGAGACAATGAGCAGTTCTTC.

This clonotype was counted at least ten times. The chain couples TRBV29-1 to TRBJ2-5, with D uncertain. Trimming pared 4 bases from V and 4 bases from J, leaving 4 bases between. The CDR3 loop spans 10 amino acids. Germline V gene lookup returns CDR1 SQVTM and CDR2 ANQGSEA. CDR3 nucleotide sequence: TGCAGCGTTGCCCTAGAGACCCAGTACTTC. Translated, it gives CSVALETQYF.

This clonotype was observed many times. The CDR3 protein is CASSKWESNQPQHF. CDR3 nucleotide sequence: TGTGCCAGCAGCAAGTGGGAAAGCAATCAGCCCCAGCATTTT. This chain uses TRBV7-9 with TRBJ1-5; D not resolved. V lost 5 bases, J lost 1 base, and 9 bases lay in between. The CDR3 has 14 residues. Germline CDR1 reads SEHNR; CDR2 reads FQNEAQ (reference sequence).

The chain combines TRBV7-3 with TRBJ2-2; D is unclear. The CDR3 spans 13 residues. Between the trimmed V and J ends, which lost 5 bases and 6 bases, there was a span of 10 bases. Germline assignment: CDR1 SGHTA and CDR2 FQGTGA. The CDR3, as DNA: TGTGCCAGCAGCCCAGGATCTTCCGGGGAGCTGTTTTTT. Protein product: CASSPGSSGELFF. Using reference TRBV7-3 and TRBJ2-2 for the parts outside the CDR3, the full variable domain is GAGVSQTPSNKVTEKGKYVELRCDPISGHTALYWYRQSLGQGPEFLIYFQGTGAADDSGLPNDRFFAVRPEGSVSTLKIQRTERGDSAVYLCASSPGSSGELFFGEGSRLTVL.

This clonotype has only a few counts. The chain carries TRBV4-2 and TRBJ2-2; D remains unclear. CDR1 LGHNA and CDR2 YNFKEQ come from the germline V gene. The CDR3 sequence is 12 residues long. Deletions cut 5 bases from V and 6 bases from J, with 7 bases between. For the CDR3, the DNA is TGTGCCAGCAGCTATAGTGCCGGGGAGCTGTTTTTT. Amino acid sequence: CASSYSAGELFF.

There are a few counts of this clonotype. The gene calls are TRBV5-4 and TRBJ2-7; no definite D call. V lost 3 bases, J lost 7 bases, and 14 bases lay in between. This CDR3 is 13 amino acids long. The V gene's germline CDR1 is SGHNT and CDR2 YYREEE (reference sequence). The CDR3: CASSYTVVGEQYF. For the CDR3, the DNA is TGTGCCAGCAGCTACACGGTGGTTGGGGAGCAGTACTTC.

Concerning this clonotype itself: With a much larger clone just one base away, this may be a read error. The chain carries TRBV4-2 and TRBJ1-2, with D perhaps TRBD1 (5 bases). Per the germline V gene, CDR1 is LGHNA and CDR2 is YNFKEQ. The CDR3 sequence is 15 residues long. Trimming shortened V by 3 bases and J by 0 bases, and 11 bases separated the two germline ends. Here the CDR3 reads CASSQVGTTNYGYTF. The CDR3 region has the DNA TGTGCCAGCAGCCAGGTGGGGACGACTAACTATGGCTACACCTTC.

CDR3 protein: CASSSGTSGTYEQYF. The CDR3 nucleotides are TGTGCCAGCAGCTCCGGGACTAGCGGAACCTACGAGCAGTACTTC. This chain uses TRBV28 with TRBJ2-7; 11 bases fit TRBD2. The trim removed 6 bases at V and 2 bases at J, leaving 6 bases unmatched. Germline V gives CDR1 MDHEN, CDR2 SYDVKM. The CDR3 length is 15 residues. The complete variable domain, with remaining parts taken from reference TRBV28 and TRBJ2-7, reads DVKVTQSSRYLVKRTGEKVFLECVQDMDHENMFWYRQDPGLGLRLIYFSYDVKMKEKGDIPEGYSVSREKKERFSLILESASTNQTSMYLCASSSGTSGTYEQYFGPGTRLTVT.

This clonotype was found many times. Here the CDR3 reads CASQYRSSYEQYF. The CDR3 bases are TGTGCCAGTCAGTACAGGTCCTCCTACGAGCAGTACTTC. The chain is built from TRBV28 and TRBJ2-7; D perhaps matches TRBD1 (5 bases). Looked up from germline, CDR1 is MDHEN and CDR2 is SYDVKM. The V end lost 9 bases, the J end lost 0 bases, and 12 bases lay between the germline ends. The CDR3 is made up of 13 amino acids.

This sequence joins TRBV7-9 and TRBJ2-5; 12 nucleotides agree with TRBD2. This CDR3 has 15 amino acids. Trimming removed 3 bases from V and 3 bases from J; junction bases left unmatched: 2. CDR1 SEHNR and CDR2 FQNEAQ come from the germline V gene (reference sequence). The CDR3 DNA reads as TGTGCCAGCAGCTTTCGACTAGCGGGGGAAGAGACCCAGTACTTC. It encodes CASSFRLAGEETQYF.

The sample holds a few counts of this clonotype. The V and J genes are TRBV5-6 and TRBJ2-7; D gene uncertain. This CDR3 comprises 12 residues. The V gene lost 4 bases and the J gene lost 5 bases, with 10 bases spanning the gap. In germline, CDR1 is SGHDT, CDR2 YYEEEE. DNA of the CDR3: TGTGCCAGCAGCCCCTCGAGCCACGAGCAGTACTTC. Translated: CASSPSSHEQYF.

This clonotype was recorded a few times. This rearrangement joins TRBV15 to TRBJ2-7, with unresolved D. CDR1 LNHNV and CDR2 YYDKDF come from the germline V gene (reference sequence). Between the trimmed V and J ends, which lost 6 bases and 1 base, there was a span of 16 bases. The CDR3 contains 15 residues. CDR3 sequence: CATSLVSESSYEQYF. For the CDR3, the DNA is TGTGCCACCAGTTTAGTTTCGGAGAGTTCCTACGAGCAGTACTTC.

The chain couples TRBV28 to TRBJ2-1; TRBD2 matches at 7 bases. V shed 3 bases, J shed 6 bases, and the junction held 8 bases outside the gene matches. Germline V gene lookup returns CDR1 MDHEN and CDR2 SYDVKM. The CDR3 covers 15 residues. CDR3 sequence reads: CASSFVRERSNEQFF. CDR3 nucleotide sequence: TGTGCCAGCAGTTTTGTGCGGGAGAGAAGCAATGAGCAGTTCTTC.